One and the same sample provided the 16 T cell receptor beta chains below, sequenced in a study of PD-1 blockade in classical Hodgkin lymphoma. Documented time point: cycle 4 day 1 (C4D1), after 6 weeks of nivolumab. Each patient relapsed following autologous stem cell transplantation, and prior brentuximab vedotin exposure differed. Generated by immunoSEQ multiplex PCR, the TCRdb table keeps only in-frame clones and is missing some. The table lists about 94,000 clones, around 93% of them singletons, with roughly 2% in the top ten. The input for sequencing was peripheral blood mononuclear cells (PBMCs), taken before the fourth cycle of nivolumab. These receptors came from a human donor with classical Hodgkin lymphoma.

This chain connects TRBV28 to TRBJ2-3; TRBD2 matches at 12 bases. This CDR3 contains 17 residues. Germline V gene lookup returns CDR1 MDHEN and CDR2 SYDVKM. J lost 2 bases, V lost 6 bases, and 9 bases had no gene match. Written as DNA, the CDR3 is TGTGCCAGCAGCTCTGATCGACTAGCGGGAGCCACAGATACGCAGTATTTT. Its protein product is CASSSDRLAGATDTQYF. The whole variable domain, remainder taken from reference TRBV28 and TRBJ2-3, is DVKVTQSSRYLVKRTGEKVFLECVQDMDHENMFWYRQDPGLGLRLIYFSYDVKMKEKGDIPEGYSVSREKKERFSLILESASTNQTSMYLCASSSDRLAGATDTQYFGPGTRLTVL.

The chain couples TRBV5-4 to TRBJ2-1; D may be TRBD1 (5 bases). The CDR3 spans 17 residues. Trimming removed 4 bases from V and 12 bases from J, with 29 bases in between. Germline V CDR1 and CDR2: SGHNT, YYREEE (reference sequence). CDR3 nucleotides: TGTGCCAGCAGCCCACCCGTACGACAGTCACTTACAATGAGGCAGTTCTTC. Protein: CASSPPVRQSLTMRQFF. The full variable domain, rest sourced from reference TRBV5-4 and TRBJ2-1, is ETGVTQSPTHLIKTRGQQVTLRCSSQSGHNTVSWYQQALGQGPQFIFQYYREEENGRGNFPPRFSGLQFPNYSSELNVNALELDDSALYLCASSPPVRQSLTMRQFFGPGTRLTVL.

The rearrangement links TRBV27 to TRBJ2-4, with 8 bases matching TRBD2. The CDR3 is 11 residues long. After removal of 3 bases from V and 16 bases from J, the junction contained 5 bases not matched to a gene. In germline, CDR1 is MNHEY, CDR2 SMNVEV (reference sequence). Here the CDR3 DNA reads TGTGCCAGCAGTTTTAACGGGAGGGATTACTTC. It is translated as CASSFNGRDYF.

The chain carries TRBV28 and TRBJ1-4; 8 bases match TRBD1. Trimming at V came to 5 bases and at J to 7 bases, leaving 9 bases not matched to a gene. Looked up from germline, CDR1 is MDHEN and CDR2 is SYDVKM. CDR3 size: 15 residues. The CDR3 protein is CASSPQTGGIEKLFF. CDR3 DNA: TGTGCCAGCAGTCCGCAAACAGGGGGGATTGAAAAACTGTTTTTT.

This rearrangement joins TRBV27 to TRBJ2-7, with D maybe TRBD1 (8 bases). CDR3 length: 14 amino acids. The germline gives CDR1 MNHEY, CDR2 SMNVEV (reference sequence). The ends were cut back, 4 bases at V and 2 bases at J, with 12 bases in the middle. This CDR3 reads CASSWTGTTYEQYF. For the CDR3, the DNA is TGTGCCAGCAGTTGGACAGGGACTACCTACGAGCAGTACTTC.

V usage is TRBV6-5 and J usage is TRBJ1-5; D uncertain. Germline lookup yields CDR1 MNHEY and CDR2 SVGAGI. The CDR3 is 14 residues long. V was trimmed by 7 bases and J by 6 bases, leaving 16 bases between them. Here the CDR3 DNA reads TGTGCCAGCAATCGAGAGGTGACTAGTCAGCCCCAGCATTTT. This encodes CASNREVTSQPQHF.

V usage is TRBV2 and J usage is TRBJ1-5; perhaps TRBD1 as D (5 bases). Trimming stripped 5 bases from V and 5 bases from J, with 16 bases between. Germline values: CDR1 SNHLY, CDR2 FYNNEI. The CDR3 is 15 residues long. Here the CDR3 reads CASSLGQVADQPQHF. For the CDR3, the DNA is TGTGCCAGCAGTTTAGGACAAGTTGCGGATCAGCCCCAGCATTTT.

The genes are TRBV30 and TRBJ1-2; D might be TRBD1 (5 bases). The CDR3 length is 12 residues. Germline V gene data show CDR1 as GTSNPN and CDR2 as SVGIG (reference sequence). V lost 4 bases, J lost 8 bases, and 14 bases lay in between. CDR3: CAWTRADPGYTF. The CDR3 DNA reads TGTGCCTGGACCAGGGCTGATCCGGGCTACACCTTC.

CDR3 loop: CASSPGTATYQPQHF. CDR3 in DNA: TGTGCCAGCAGCCCTGGGACGGCTACTTATCAGCCCCAGCATTTT. The rearrangement joins TRBV7-9 to TRBJ1-5; the D gene is possibly TRBD1 (5 bases). Trimming took 5 bases from V and 5 from J, leaving 16 bases between them. CDR3 length equals 15 residues. CDR1 is SEHNR and CDR2 is FQNEAQ in the germline V gene (reference sequence).

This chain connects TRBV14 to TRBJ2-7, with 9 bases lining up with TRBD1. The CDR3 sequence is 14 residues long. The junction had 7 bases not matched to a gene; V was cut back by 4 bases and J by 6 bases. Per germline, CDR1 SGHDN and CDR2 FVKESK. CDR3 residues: CASSPRTDRGEQYF. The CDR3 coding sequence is TGTGCCAGCAGCCCGCGCACGGACAGGGGCGAGCAGTACTTC.

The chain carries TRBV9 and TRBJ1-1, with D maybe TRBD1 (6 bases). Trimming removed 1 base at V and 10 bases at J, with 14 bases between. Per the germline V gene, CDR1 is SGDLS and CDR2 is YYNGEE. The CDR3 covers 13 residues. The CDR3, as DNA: TGTGCCAGCAGCGTACCCGGGGGGGGCCTAGCTTTCTTT. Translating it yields CASSVPGGGLAFF.

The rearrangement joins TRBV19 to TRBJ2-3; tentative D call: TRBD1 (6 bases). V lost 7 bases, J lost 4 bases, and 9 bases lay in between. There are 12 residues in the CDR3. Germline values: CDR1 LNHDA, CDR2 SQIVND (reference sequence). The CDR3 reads CASKQGADTQYF. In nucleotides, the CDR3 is TGTGCCAGTAAACAGGGTGCAGATACGCAGTATTTT. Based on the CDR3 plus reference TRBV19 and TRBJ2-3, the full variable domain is DGGITQSPKYLFRKEGQNVTLSCEQNLNHDAMYWYRQDPGQGLRLIYYSQIVNDFQKGDIAEGYSVSREKKESFPLTVTSAQKNPTAFYLCASKQGADTQYFGPGTRLTVL.

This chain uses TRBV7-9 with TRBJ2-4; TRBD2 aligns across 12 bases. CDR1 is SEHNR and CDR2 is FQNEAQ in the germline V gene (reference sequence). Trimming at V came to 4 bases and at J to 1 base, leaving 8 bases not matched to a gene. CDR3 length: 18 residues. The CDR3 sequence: CASSSPLAGGAAKNIQYF. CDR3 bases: TGTGCCAGCAGCTCTCCTCTAGCGGGAGGGGCGGCCAAAAACATTCAGTACTTC.

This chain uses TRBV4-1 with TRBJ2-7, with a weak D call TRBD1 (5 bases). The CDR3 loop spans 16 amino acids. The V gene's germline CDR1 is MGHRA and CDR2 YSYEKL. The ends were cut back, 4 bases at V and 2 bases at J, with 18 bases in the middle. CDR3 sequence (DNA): TGCGCCAGCAGCCGAGATCAGGGCTCCACCGCCTACGAGCAGTACTTC. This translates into CASSRDQGSTAYEQYF.

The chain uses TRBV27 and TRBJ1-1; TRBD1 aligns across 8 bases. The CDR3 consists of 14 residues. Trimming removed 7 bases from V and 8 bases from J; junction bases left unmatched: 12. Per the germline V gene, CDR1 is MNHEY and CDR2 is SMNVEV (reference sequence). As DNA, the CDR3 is TGTGCCAGCACTCCACCGGGACAGGTGGGAGAAGCTTTCTTT. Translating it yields CASTPPGQVGEAFF.

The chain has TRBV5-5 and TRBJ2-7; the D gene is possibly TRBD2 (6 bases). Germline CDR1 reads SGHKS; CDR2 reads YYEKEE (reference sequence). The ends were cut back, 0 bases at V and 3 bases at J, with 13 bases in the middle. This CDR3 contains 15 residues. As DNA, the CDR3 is TGTGCCAGCAGCTTGGCCGTGGGACTTTACTACGAGCAGTACTTC. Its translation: CASSLAVGLYYEQYF.